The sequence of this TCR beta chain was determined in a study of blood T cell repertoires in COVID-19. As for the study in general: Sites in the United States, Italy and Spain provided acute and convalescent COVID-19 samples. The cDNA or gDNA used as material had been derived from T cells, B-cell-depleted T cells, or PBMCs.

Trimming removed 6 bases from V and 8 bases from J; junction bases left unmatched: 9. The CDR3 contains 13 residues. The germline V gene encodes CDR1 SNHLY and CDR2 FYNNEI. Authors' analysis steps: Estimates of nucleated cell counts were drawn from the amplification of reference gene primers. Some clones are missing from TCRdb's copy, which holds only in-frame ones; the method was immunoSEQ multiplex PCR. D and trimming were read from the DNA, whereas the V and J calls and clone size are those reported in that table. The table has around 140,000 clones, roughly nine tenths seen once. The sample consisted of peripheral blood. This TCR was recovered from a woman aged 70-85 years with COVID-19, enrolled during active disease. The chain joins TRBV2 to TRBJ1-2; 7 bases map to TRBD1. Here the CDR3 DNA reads TGTGCCAGCAGGCGACAGGGATCGGAGGGCTACACCTTC. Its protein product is CASRRQGSEGYTF. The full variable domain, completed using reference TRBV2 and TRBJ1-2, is EPEVTQTPSHQVTQMGQEVILRCVPISNHLYFYWYRQILGQKVEFLVSFYNNEISEKSEIFDDQFSVERPDGSNFTLKIRSTKLEDSAMYFCASRRQGSEGYTFGSGTRLTVV.